The 13 T cell receptor beta chains listed next were all sequenced from one sample in a study of blood T cells in healthy people across ages. Then a second PCR, running about 6 to 11 cycles, was carried out with a sample-barcoded 5' primer and a J-beta primer mix. TCRdb independently ran MiXCR on the 5' RACE reads; one entry per CDR3 protein. The sample lists 980,000 or so distinct CDR3 sequences, about 44% seen once, with roughly 12% in the top ten. Sequencing used blood. These receptors originate from a man aged 30 to 39 in good health.

The V gene is TRBV10-3, the J gene TRBJ1-5, with 8 bases lining up with TRBD1. V dropped 6 bases and J dropped 2; count of bases not matched to a gene: 3. Germline CDR1 is ENHRY and CDR2 is SYGVKD. This CDR3 is built from 14 residues. CDR3 region: CAIRPTGGNQPQHF. CDR3 nucleotide sequence: TGTGCCATCAGACCGACAGGGGGCAATCAGCCCCAGCATTTT.

This chain joins TRBV12-3 or TRBV12-4 and TRBJ1-1; TRBD1 aligns across 10 bases. The CDR3 is 11 amino acids. Trimming cost V 7 bases and J 11 bases; bases outside gene matches: 4. The CDR3: CASNRQGAAFF. Written as DNA, the CDR3 is TGTGCCAGCAACCGACAGGGGGCGGCTTTCTTT.

V gene TRBV9 combines with J gene TRBJ1-2; D gene unclear. V lost 0 bases to trimming and J lost 7 bases, with 10 bases between them. The germline V gene has CDR1 SGDLS and CDR2 YYNGEE. This CDR3 contains 13 residues. CDR3 bases: TGTGCCAGCAGCGTAGAAGGAGGCTTTGGCTACACCTTC. Translation: CASSVEGGFGYTF.

The chain has TRBV10-2 and TRBJ2-3; tentative D call: TRBD2 (7 bases). The germline CDR1 and CDR2 sequences are WSHSY and SAAADI. Trimming took 3 bases from V and 5 from J, leaving 12 bases between them. The CDR3 length is 14 residues. The CDR3 spells CASSDRGAGDTQYF. CDR3 nucleotide sequence: TGCGCCAGCAGTGACCGGGGGGCGGGAGATACGCAGTATTTT.

The rearrangement joins TRBV4-2 to TRBJ2-3; 10 bases line up with TRBD2. The V gene's germline CDR1 is LGHNA and CDR2 YNFKEQ. V was pared by 1 base and J by 6 bases, with 10 bases of the junction left unmatched. The CDR3 spans 17 residues. The CDR3: CASSQVGGLAGVDTQYF. For the CDR3, the DNA is TGTGCCAGCAGCCAAGTCGGAGGGCTAGCGGGGGTCGATACGCAGTATTTT.

The chain uses TRBV10-3 and TRBJ2-3, with D possibly TRBD2 on 6 matching bases. Trimming removed 6 bases from V and 2 bases from J, with 18 bases in between. Germline loops: CDR1 ENHRY, CDR2 SYGVKD. There are 16 residues in the CDR3. The CDR3 DNA reads TGTGCCATCAGCCCCGGAGTGGAGGGAAACACAGATACGCAGTATTTT. Protein: CAISPGVEGNTDTQYF.

The chain carries TRBV20-1 and TRBJ2-7; a possible D gene is TRBD1 (7 bases). The CDR3 length is 16 residues. Germline loops: CDR1 DFQATT, CDR2 SNEGSKA (reference sequence). Trimming took off 4 bases at V and 2 bases at J, with 21 bases between the two ends. Written as DNA, the CDR3 is TGCAGTGCTACACCCTCTAGCAGGGGGGCGACCTACGAGCAGTACTTC. It specifies CSATPSSRGATYEQYF.

This clonotype appeared a few times. The CDR3 loop is CSVERDQVSYEQYF. The CDR3 coding sequence is TGCAGCGTTGAAAGGGACCAGGTCTCCTACGAGCAGTACTTC. The chain recombines TRBV29-1 with TRBJ2-7; D is perhaps TRBD1 or TRBD2 (5 bases each). V lost 2 bases and J 0 bases, leaving 11 bases between the germline ends. The CDR3 loop spans 14 amino acids. Germline lookup yields CDR1 SQVTM and CDR2 ANQGSEA.

This chain joins TRBV5-5 and TRBJ2-2, with D possibly called TRBD1 or TRBD2 (5 bases each). Germline V CDR1 and CDR2: SGHKS, YYEKEE (reference sequence). Trimming pared 6 bases from V and 7 bases from J, leaving 19 bases between. This CDR3 has 15 amino acids. The CDR3 DNA reads TGTGCCAGCACCTCACCCGGGGCTGAAGGCGGGGAGCTGTTTTTT. Translation: CASTSPGAEGGELFF.

The chain has TRBV4-2 and TRBJ1-2; D uncertain. The ends were cut back, 0 bases at V and 3 bases at J, with 11 bases in the middle. Germline V gene sequence: CDR1 LGHNA, CDR2 YNFKEQ. The CDR3 extends over 15 amino acids. CDR3 DNA: TGTGCCAGCAGCCAAGATCAAGCACGGGACTATGGCTACACCTTC. This gives the protein CASSQDQARDYGYTF.

Many counts were recorded for this clonotype. The chain is built from TRBV20-1 and TRBJ1-5, with TRBD1 matching 10 bases. V was pared by 3 bases and J by 3 bases, with 8 bases of the junction left unmatched. The CDR3 has 16 residues. Germline CDR1 reads DFQATT; CDR2 reads SNEGSKA (reference sequence). CDR3 DNA: TGCAGTGCTAGGGATTCCGGGACAGGGGTCAATCAGCCCCAGCATTTT. Protein sequence: CSARDSGTGVNQPQHF.

The chain uses TRBV12-3 or TRBV12-4 and TRBJ2-5; possibly TRBD1 or TRBD2 for D (5 bases each). The CDR3 is made up of 13 amino acids. V lost 7 bases, J lost 11 bases, and 20 bases lay in between. The CDR3 coding sequence is TGTGCCAGCACTGAGGGGCAAAGCAATGAGCAGTACTTC. This translates into CASTEGQSNEQYF.

This chain joins TRBV20-1 and TRBJ2-7; either TRBD1 or TRBD2 may fit D (6 bases each). V was clipped by 6 bases and J by 4 bases, with 16 bases between them. Germline CDR1 reads DFQATT; CDR2 reads SNEGSKA (reference sequence). This CDR3 is built from 13 residues. In DNA form, the CDR3 reads TGCAGTGCCACCCAGGAAGGGGGGTACGAGCAGTACTTC. Protein: CSATQEGGYEQYF.